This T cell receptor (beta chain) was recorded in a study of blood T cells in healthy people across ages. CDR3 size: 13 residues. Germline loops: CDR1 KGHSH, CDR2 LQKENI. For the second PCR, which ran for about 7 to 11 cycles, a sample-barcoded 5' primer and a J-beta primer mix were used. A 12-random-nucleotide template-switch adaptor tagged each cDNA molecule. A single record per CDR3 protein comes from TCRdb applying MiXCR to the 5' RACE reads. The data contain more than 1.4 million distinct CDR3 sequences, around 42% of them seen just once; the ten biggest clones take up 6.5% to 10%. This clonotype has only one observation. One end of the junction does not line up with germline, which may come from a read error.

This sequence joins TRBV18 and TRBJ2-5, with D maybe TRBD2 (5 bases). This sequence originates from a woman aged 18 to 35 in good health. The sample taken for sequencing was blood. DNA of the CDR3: TGTGCCATCTCAGAGAATAGCGAGAATGAGCAGTACTTC. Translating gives CAISENSENEQYF.